This T cell receptor (beta chain) was recorded in a study of blood T cell repertoires in COVID-19. The V gene lost 0 bases and the J gene lost 1 base, with 10 bases spanning the gap. Germline CDR1 reads SGDLS; CDR2 reads YYNGEE. This CDR3 has 15 amino acids. TCRdb keeps only in-frame clones here, not all; method: immunoSEQ multiplex PCR. The table records 100,000 to 150,000 clones, less than 90% of them present only once. The sample comprised PBMCs or T cells enriched from blood (not recorded which). This rearrangement joins TRBV9 to TRBJ1-2, with a possible D match to TRBD1 (6 bases). This TCR came from a woman aged 45-65 years who had recovered from COVID-19. For the CDR3, the DNA is TGTGCCAGCAGCGTAGAGGCAGGGGATAACTATGGCTACACCTTC. Its translation is CASSVEAGDNYGYTF.